This section outlines one TCR beta chain sequence together with its context. Antigen unknown. One entry per CDR3 protein, called by TCRdb with MiXCR from the reads. This sample has over 300,000 distinct CDR3 sequences, with more than 8% found just once. The data stem from a study of T cell repertoires in cytomegalovirus infection. Turning to the study itself: Through public TCR beta signatures, both CMV infection and matching HLA type were indicated.

V lost 6 bases to trimming and J lost 6 bases, with 12 bases between them. The CDR3 covers 12 residues. The germline gives CDR1 DFQATT, CDR2 SNEGSKA (reference sequence). Study-level findings and limits: HLA-C-restricted CMV clonotypes gave the most frequent clonotype in two of eight donors. Carriers of CMV plus the relevant HLA were identified by cumulative public TCR beta family frequency.

The V and J genes are TRBV20-1 and TRBJ2-1; tentatively, D is TRBD1 (5 bases). The sample taken for sequencing was PBMCs. This sequence was found in a human donor in good health (CMV status not recorded). Some clones in this sample may be carry-over from other donors' samples. CDR3 in DNA: TGCAGTGCCGATGGGGCGCTCAATGAGCAGTTCTTC. Protein product: CSADGALNEQFF.